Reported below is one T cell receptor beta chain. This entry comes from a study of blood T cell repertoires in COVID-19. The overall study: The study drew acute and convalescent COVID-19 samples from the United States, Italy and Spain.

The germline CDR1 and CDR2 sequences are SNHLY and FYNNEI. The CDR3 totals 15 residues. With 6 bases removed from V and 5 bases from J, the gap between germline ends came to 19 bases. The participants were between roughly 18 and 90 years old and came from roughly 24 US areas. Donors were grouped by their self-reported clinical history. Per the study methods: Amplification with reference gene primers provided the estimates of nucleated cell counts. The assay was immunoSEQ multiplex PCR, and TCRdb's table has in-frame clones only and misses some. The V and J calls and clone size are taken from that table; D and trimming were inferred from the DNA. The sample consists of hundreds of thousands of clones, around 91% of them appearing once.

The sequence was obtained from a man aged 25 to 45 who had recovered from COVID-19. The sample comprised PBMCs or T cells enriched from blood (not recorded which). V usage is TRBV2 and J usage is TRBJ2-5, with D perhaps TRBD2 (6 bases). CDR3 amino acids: CASRETRLGGETQYF. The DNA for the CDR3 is TGTGCCAGCAGGGAGACTAGGTTGGGGGGTGAGACCCAGTACTTC.